The rows below give T cell receptor beta chains drawn from one sample of a study of cytomegalovirus exposure and HLA in healthy donors. Using immunoSEQ multiplex PCR, the repertoire was profiled, and TCRdb retains in-frame clones only, with some absent. The data hold approximately 110,000 clones, with 86% observed a single time. Sequencing used PBMCs. The receptors were sampled from a woman aged 18-30 years in good health and CMV-seropositive. CDR3s include the opening cysteine and the closing phenylalanine or tryptophan. A D gene is named only where the DNA matches it firmly. Expanded clones get a size class; other rows say once, few or many, or leave the size out.

D gene,clone size,J gene,V gene,CDR3 length,CDR3 DNA,CDR3 protein
NA,NA,TRBJ2-1,TRBV7-2,14,TGTGCCAGCAGCTTTCGCGGCAACTCCAATGAGCAGTTCTTC,CASSFRGNSNEQFF
NA,NA,TRBJ1-1,TRBV18,15,TGTGCCAGCTCACCACCGGCGGGGGCGGTCGATGAAGCTTTCTTT,CASSPPAGAVDEAFF
TRBD1,NA,TRBJ2-1,TRBV27,15,TGTGCCAGCAGTCCCTGGACAGGGGGATTTAATGAGCAGTTCTTC,CASSPWTGGFNEQFF
TRBD1,NA,TRBJ2-3,TRBV6-1,15,TGTGCCAGCAGTGAGGGGACAGGGATAACAGATACGCAGTATTTT,CASSEGTGITDTQYF
NA,NA,TRBJ2-1,TRBV5-1,15,TGCGCCAGCAGCTTGGTCACTGGGGGGTACAATGAGCAGTTCTTC,CASSLVTGGYNEQFF
NA,NA,TRBJ2-7,TRBV28,12,TGTGCCAGCAGTACAATTTGGGGCCAGCAGTACTTC,CASSTIWGQQYF
NA,NA,TRBJ1-5,TRBV6-4,15,TGTGCCAGCAGCCCTACCGAGGGATCTGGGTGGCCCCAGCATTTT,CASSPTEGSGWPQHF
NA,once,TRBJ2-1,TRBV9,15,TGTGCCAGCAGCGGCGTAGGAGGAGGATACAATGAGCAGTTCTTC,CASSGVGGGYNEQFF
TRBD1,few,TRBJ2-3,TRBV30,13,TGTGCCTGGAACCGGGACAGGGGGGATACGCAGTATTTT,CAWNRDRGDTQYF
NA,NA,TRBJ1-6,TRBV5-1,16,TGCGCCAGCAGATCGGGTCTGAGCTCCTATAATTCACCCCTCCACTTT,CASRSGLSSYNSPLHF
NA,NA,TRBJ2-3,TRBV10-1,14,TGCGCCAGCAGTGATGGGGGGATATCAGATACGCAGTATTTT,CASSDGGISDTQYF
NA,NA,TRBJ1-1,TRBV2,14,TGTGCCAGCAGTGTTCAGGGGCGAAACACTGAAGCTTTCTTT,CASSVQGRNTEAFF
TRBD2,NA,TRBJ2-1,TRBV28,14,TGTGCCAGCCGCCTAGCGGGATCCTACAATGAGCAGTTCTTC,CASRLAGSYNEQFF
TRBD1,NA,TRBJ2-7,TRBV28,14,TGTGCCAGCAGTTGGACAGGGTCCAACTACGAGCAGTACTTC,CASSWTGSNYEQYF
NA,NA,TRBJ1-1,TRBV10-3,16,TGTGCCATCAGTGAGCTGCGGCCTTCTTTGAACACTGAAGCTTTCTTT,CAISELRPSLNTEAFF
TRBD2,NA,TRBJ2-7,TRBV11-2,14,TGTGCCAGCAGCCTAGCGGGAACGACCTACGAGCAGTACTTC,CASSLAGTTYEQYF
NA,NA,TRBJ1-3,TRBV19,17,TGTGCCAGTAGTATAACGACCCTTCAGGGCTCTGGAAACACCATATATTTT,CASSITTLQGSGNTIYF
NA,NA,TRBJ1-2,TRBV5-4,14,TGTGCCAGCAGCGCCGACCAAGGCGGCTATGGCTACACCTTC,CASSADQGGYGYTF
TRBD1,NA,TRBJ1-2,TRBV30,13,TGTGCCTGGAGGGACAGGGTCTCGGGTGGCTACACCTTC,CAWRDRVSGGYTF
NA,NA,TRBJ1-1,TRBV5-6,13,TGTGCCAGCAGCCCGGGGGGGAACACTGAAGCTTTCTTT,CASSPGGNTEAFF
NA,NA,TRBJ1-5,TRBV28,10,TGTGCCAGCAGCAGGGGTCCCCAGCATTTT,CASSRGPQHF
TRBD1,NA,TRBJ1-2,TRBV28,16,TGTGCCAGCAGTCCCGGGACAGGGGCCGCTAACTATGGCTACACCTTC,CASSPGTGAANYGYTF
TRBD1,NA,TRBJ1-4,TRBV19,15,TGTGCCAGTAGTAACCACCGGACAGGGAATGAAAAACTGTTTTTT,CASSNHRTGNEKLFF
NA,NA,TRBJ2-7,TRBV19,11,TGTGCCAGTAGTCCGGGCTACGAGCAGTACTTC,CASSPGYEQYF
NA,NA,TRBJ1-2,TRBV28,13,TGTGCCAGCAGTATTACAGGGTTCGGTGGCTACACCTTC,CASSITGFGGYTF
NA,once,TRBJ1-2,TRBV6-5,15,TGTGCCAGCAGTTCCCTCGCTGGGGGGAACTATGGCTACACCTTC,CASSSLAGGNYGYTF
NA,few,TRBJ2-7,TRBV7-8,15,TGTGCCAGCAGCTTCGGGGACTCGAACTCCTACGAGCAGTACTTC,CASSFGDSNSYEQYF
TRBD2,NA,TRBJ2-1,TRBV7-3,15,TGTGCCAGCAGCTTCGGTAGCGGGAGAGACAATGAGCAGTTCTTC,CASSFGSGRDNEQFF
TRBD1,NA,TRBJ1-1,TRBV7-9,14,TGTGCCAGCAGCTTCGGGACAGGGAACACTGAAGCTTTCTTT,CASSFGTGNTEAFF
NA,NA,TRBJ2-7,TRBV28,11,TGTGCCGGAGGGGTCGGCTACGAGCAGTACTTC,CAGGVGYEQYF
NA,NA,TRBJ2-3,TRBV12-5,17,TGTGCTAGTGGTTTGGTGACTCTCGGCGGAAGCACAGATACGCAGTATTTT,CASGLVTLGGSTDTQYF
TRBD1,NA,TRBJ1-3,TRBV5-4,17,TGTGCCAGCAGCCGTTGGAACTCGTGGACAGGGGCGAACACCATATATTTT,CASSRWNSWTGANTIYF
NA,NA,TRBJ2-7,TRBV5-1,13,TGCGCCAGCAGCTTGCCCGTCTCCGACGAGCAGTACTTC,CASSLPVSDEQYF
TRBD2,NA,TRBJ2-7,TRBV5-6,19,TGTGCCAGCAGCTGGGCCGGGGTAGCGGGAGGCCTCTTCGCCTACGAGCAGTACTTC,CASSWAGVAGGLFAYEQYF
TRBD2,NA,TRBJ2-7,TRBV7-9,14,TGTGCCAGCAGGTCGACTAGCGGTTCCTACGAGCAGTACTTC,CASRSTSGSYEQYF
NA,NA,TRBJ1-5,TRBV21-1,16,TGTGCCAGCAGCTCCCGGTCCGGGACAGGGAATCAGCCCCAGCATTTT,CASSSRSGTGNQPQHF
NA,NA,TRBJ2-1,TRBV6-5,15,TGTGCCAGCAAATCGTCCGGTAGCTCCTACAATGAGCAGTTCTTC,CASKSSGSSYNEQFF
NA,NA,TRBJ2-7,TRBV11-1,14,TGTGCCAGCAGTCGAATGAGGGAAATAGGGGAGCAGTACTTC,CASSRMREIGEQYF
NA,NA,TRBJ2-7,TRBV29-1,13,TGCAGCGTTGAATCCCCAGCGGCCTACGAGCAGTACTTC,CSVESPAAYEQYF
NA,few,TRBJ1-2,TRBV2,14,TGTGCCAGCAGTGGACAGGTTTCTAACTATGGCTACACCTTC,CASSGQVSNYGYTF
TRBD1,NA,TRBJ1-5,TRBV27,14,TGTGCCAGCAGCCTAAGGACAGGGGCTCAGCCCCAGCATTTT,CASSLRTGAQPQHF
TRBD1,NA,TRBJ1-6,TRBV7-6,16,TGTGCCAGCAGCTTAGGTCGAGCAGGGGGGAACTCACCCCTCCACTTT,CASSLGRAGGNSPLHF
NA,NA,TRBJ2-5,TRBV4-1,13,TGCGCCAGCAGCCAAGGGCAGGTAGAGACCCAGTACTTC,CASSQGQVETQYF
TRBD2,NA,TRBJ2-3,TRBV9,15,TGTGCCAGCAGCATCAGCGGGGGGTCGGCAGATACGCAGTATTTT,CASSISGGSADTQYF
TRBD2,NA,TRBJ2-3,TRBV5-4,20,TGTGCCAGCAGTCAACTATGGAGAGCGGGGAGGTTGATGGGCACAGATACGCAGTATTTT,CASSQLWRAGRLMGTDTQYF
NA,once,TRBJ1-4,TRBV27,16,TGTGCCAGCAGTTTGGTTTCCCGAATACATAATGAAAAACTGTTTTTT,CASSLVSRIHNEKLFF
TRBD1,NA,TRBJ2-4,TRBV29-1,12,TGCAGCGTTGCGACAGGGAAAAACATTCAGTACTTC,CSVATGKNIQYF
TRBD1,NA,TRBJ1-2,TRBV11-1,13,TGTGCCAGCAGCCAACGGGACAGCCTCGGCTACACCTTC,CASSQRDSLGYTF